This T cell receptor beta chain is drawn from a study of blood T cell repertoires in COVID-19. Produced via immunoSEQ multiplex PCR; TCRdb's table is partial and in-frame only. The sample shows fewer than 450,000 clones, around 90% of them seen only once. CDR1 is MGHRA and CDR2 is YSYEKL in the germline V gene. The ends were cut back, 0 bases at V and 4 bases at J, with 6 bases in the middle. The CDR3 runs to 13 residues. The source material was PBMCs or T cells enriched from blood (not recorded which). This chain joins TRBV4-1 and TRBJ1-2; unclear D gene. The TCR originated in a young woman who had recovered from COVID-19. DNA of the CDR3: TGCGCCAGCAGCCAAGAAAATATCTATGGCTACACCTTC. Translated: CASSQENIYGYTF.